A single sample is the source of the 29 T cell receptor beta chains below, sequenced in a study of T cells after yellow fever vaccination. MiXCR was run by TCRdb on the 5' RACE reads, yielding one entry per CDR3 protein. The sample records around 590,000 distinct CDR3 sequences, 10% to 15% being singletons. The specimen comprised PBMCs, sampled on the day of the yellow fever booster vaccination. These receptors were collected from a man under 40 who received the YFV17D yellow fever vaccine.

The V call is TRBV2, the J call TRBJ2-6; D is possibly TRBD2 (5 bases). V lost 4 bases, J lost 3 bases, and 13 bases lay in between. This CDR3 has 16 residues. From germline, CDR1 is SNHLY and CDR2 FYNNEI. CDR3 coding DNA: TGTGCCAGCAGTGCGAACGCGGGCCTTGGGGCCAACGTCCTGACTTTC. This sequence encodes CASSANAGLGANVLTF. Drawing the rest from reference TRBV2 and TRBJ2-6, the complete variable domain is EPEVTQTPSHQVTQMGQEVILRCVPISNHLYFYWYRQILGQKVEFLVSFYNNEISEKSEIFDDQFSVERPDGSNFTLKIRSTKLEDSAMYFCASSANAGLGANVLTFGAGSRLTVL.

This clonotype appeared many times. The V and J genes are TRBV7-2 and TRBJ2-5, with D unclear. Trimming removed 4 bases at V and 4 bases at J, with 13 bases between. The CDR3 consists of 14 residues. From germline, CDR1 is SGHTA and CDR2 FQGNSA. The CDR3, as DNA: TGTGCCAGCAGCTCGGGTTTGGGTGGAGAGACCCAGTACTTC. It specifies CASSSGLGGETQYF.

CDR3 residues: CSASEDIGNQPQHF. The CDR3 coding sequence is TGCAGTGCTAGTGAGGACATTGGCAATCAGCCCCAGCATTTT. The chain couples TRBV20-1 to TRBJ1-5, with D possibly TRBD1 on 5 matching bases. CDR1 DFQATT and CDR2 SNEGSKA come from the germline V gene (reference sequence). The CDR3 totals 14 residues. V was clipped by 3 bases and J by 2 bases, with 11 bases between them.

This clonotype was seen a few times. This rearrangement joins TRBV5-1 to TRBJ1-1, with 7 bases fitting TRBD1. The CDR3 runs 14 residues. V gave up 4 bases and J gave up 4 bases; unmatched junction bases: 7. Germline CDR1 reads SGHRS; CDR2 reads YFSETQ. The DNA for the CDR3 is TGCGCCAGCAGCGGCGACAGGGCGAGCACTGAAGCTTTCTTT. It encodes CASSGDRASTEAFF.

The chain combines TRBV4-3 with TRBJ2-1, with a possible D match to TRBD2 (6 bases). The V gene lost 1 base and the J gene lost 3 bases, with 13 bases spanning the gap. Germline loops: CDR1 LGHNA, CDR2 YSLEER. The CDR3 extends over 16 amino acids. CDR3 nucleotides: TGCGCCAGCAGCCAAGCGGCGACTAGGGGCTACAATGAGCAGTTCTTC. It encodes CASSQAATRGYNEQFF.

V gene TRBV20-1 combines with J gene TRBJ2-2; 7 bases agree with TRBD1. In germline, CDR1 is DFQATT, CDR2 SNEGSKA (reference sequence). Trimming cost V 3 bases and J 7 bases; bases outside gene matches: 5. The CDR3 totals 13 residues. CDR3 in amino acids: CSASTGVGGELFF. CDR3 nucleotide sequence: TGCAGTGCTAGTACAGGGGTGGGCGGGGAGCTGTTTTTT.

V is TRBV10-1 and J is TRBJ2-2; TRBD1 agrees at 8 bases. The CDR3 loop spans 16 amino acids. Germline V gives CDR1 WNHNN, CDR2 SYGVQD (reference sequence). J gave up 1 base and V 4 bases, and 5 bases lay outside the gene matches. CDR3: CASSVTGTGNTGELFF. The DNA for the CDR3 is TGCGCCAGCAGTGTTACCGGGACAGGGAACACCGGGGAGCTGTTTTTT.

This clonotype was observed many times. This chain uses TRBV29-1 with TRBJ2-7; a possible D gene is TRBD1 (5 bases). Looked up from germline, CDR1 is SQVTM and CDR2 is ANQGSEA. This CDR3 is built from 15 residues. The ends were cut back, 6 bases at V and 0 bases at J, with 18 bases in the middle. The CDR3 reads CSVGLDRALSYEQYF. The DNA for the CDR3 is TGCAGCGTGGGTTTAGACAGAGCCCTCTCCTACGAGCAGTACTTC.

V and J are TRBV7-9 and TRBJ2-5; D is ambiguous. CDR1 is SEHNR, CDR2 FQNEAQ, per germline (reference sequence). The V end was cut by 7 bases, the J end by 3 bases, with 9 bases between. This CDR3 spans 12 amino acids. DNA for the CDR3: TGTGCCAGCAACCGAAAGGAAGAGACCCAGTACTTC. It encodes CASNRKEETQYF.

This clonotype was picked up a small number of times. This chain links TRBV20-1 with TRBJ2-3; D unresolved. There are 14 residues in the CDR3. V shed 6 bases and J shed 2 bases, with 15 bases lying between them. In germline, CDR1 is DFQATT, CDR2 SNEGSKA (reference sequence). The CDR3 spells CSARKEFTTDTQYF. CDR3 nucleotide sequence: TGCAGTGCCAGGAAAGAATTTACCACAGATACGCAGTATTTT.

The table lists this clonotype with a few counts. The chain has TRBV5-1 and TRBJ2-7, with TRBD2 matching 13 bases. The germline CDR1 and CDR2 sequences are SGHRS and YFSETQ. Germline trimming cut 3 bases from V and 0 bases from J; bases unmatched to any gene: 3. The length of the CDR3 is 16 residues. CDR3 residues: CASSSGLAGASYEQYF. Here the CDR3 DNA reads TGCGCCAGCAGCTCAGGACTAGCGGGAGCCTCCTACGAGCAGTACTTC. The entire variable domain, with the rest obtained from reference TRBV5-1 and TRBJ2-7, is as follows: KAGVTQTPRYLIKTRGQQVTLSCSPISGHRSVSWYQQTPGQGLQFLFEYFSETQRNKGNFPGRFSGRQFSNSRSEMNVSTLELGDSALYLCASSSGLAGASYEQYFGPGTRLTVT.

The J gene is TRBJ1-2, the V gene TRBV14, with D maybe TRBD1 (6 bases). Germline V gives CDR1 SGHDN, CDR2 FVKESK. The CDR3 totals 17 residues. The V and J ends lost 0 bases and 2 bases respectively, with 16 bases between them. The CDR3 DNA reads TGTGCCAGCAGCCAAGATCGATACAGGGAACTGAACTATGGCTACACCTTC. It encodes CASSQDRYRELNYGYTF.

This clonotype appeared a few times. This sequence joins TRBV15 and TRBJ2-5; 10 bases agree with TRBD2. The CDR3 runs 15 residues. Germline values: CDR1 LNHNV, CDR2 YYDKDF (reference sequence). The trim removed 6 bases at V and 4 bases at J, leaving 8 bases unmatched. CDR3 DNA: TGTGCCACCAGTGTTCTAGCGGGAGCCGGAGAGACCCAGTACTTC. It encodes CATSVLAGAGETQYF.

This clonotype was seen more than once but under ten times. The chain has TRBV6-2 or TRBV6-3 and TRBJ2-1; maybe TRBD2 (6 bases). From germline, CDR1 is MNHEY and CDR2 SVGEGT. Trimming cost V 6 bases and J 10 bases, with 22 bases left between them. The CDR3 has 15 amino acids. CDR3 protein: CASSRAGTLITEQFF. DNA of the CDR3: TGTGCCAGCAGCCGAGCAGGGACTTTAATTACCGAGCAGTTCTTC.

This clonotype was seen at least ten times. V is TRBV10-3 and J is TRBJ1-4, with TRBD1 as a possible D gene (5 bases). V lost 10 bases to trimming and J lost 6 bases, with 12 bases between them. The CDR3 is made up of 12 amino acids. The germline V gene has CDR1 ENHRY and CDR2 SYGVKD. CDR3 sequence reads: CATSPGHEKLFF. The DNA for the CDR3 is TGTGCCACCTCCCCGGGGCATGAAAAACTGTTTTTT.

This clonotype was seen repeatedly, ten times or more. This rearrangement joins TRBV5-5 to TRBJ2-1; D remains unclear. The CDR3 is 12 amino acids. Trimming cost V 2 bases and J 8 bases, with 8 bases left between them. CDR1 is SGHKS, CDR2 YYEKEE, per germline (reference sequence). CDR3 nucleotide sequence: TGTGCCAGCAGCTTTGAAAGATATGAGCAGTTCTTC. Encoded protein: CASSFERYEQFF.

Only a few counts were recorded for this clonotype. This rearrangement joins TRBV24-1 to TRBJ1-5; D is uncertain. Germline lookup yields CDR1 KGHDR and CDR2 SFDVKD. V lost 2 bases and J 4 bases, leaving 5 bases between the germline ends. This CDR3 has 13 residues. The CDR3 reads CATSDSDNQPQHF. The CDR3 nucleotides are TGTGCCACCAGTGATTCAGATAATCAGCCCCAGCATTTT.

This chain links TRBV20-1 with TRBJ2-5; D is undetermined. The CDR3 is 13 residues long. Germline V gives CDR1 DFQATT, CDR2 SNEGSKA (reference sequence). V was pared by 3 bases and J by 6 bases, with 14 bases between. CDR3 nucleotides: TGCAGTGCTAGTTTAGGTGGTAGGAAGACCCAGTACTTC. This codes for CSASLGGRKTQYF.

This clonotype was observed at least ten times. The chain is built from TRBV5-1 and TRBJ2-1; 12 bases match TRBD2. J was trimmed by 0 bases and V by 4 bases; bases with no gene match: 8. The CDR3 has 18 amino acids. Germline V CDR1 and CDR2: SGHRS, YFSETQ. In nucleotides, the CDR3 is TGCGCCAGCAGCACGGGACTAGCGGGCTCGGGCTCCTACAATGAGCAGTTCTTC. This codes for CASSTGLAGSGSYNEQFF.

This clonotype was observed a few times. The chain recombines TRBV2 with TRBJ1-2; D is uncertain. The V end lost 1 base, the J end lost 8 bases, and 14 bases lay between the germline ends. The CDR3 covers 14 residues. The germline gives CDR1 SNHLY, CDR2 FYNNEI. The CDR3 loop reads CASSEEAGRAGYTF. The CDR3 DNA reads TGTGCCAGCAGTGAAGAGGCAGGCCGGGCGGGCTACACCTTC.

This clonotype was observed a handful of times. The chain combines TRBV4-3 with TRBJ2-7; no firm D call. CDR3 length: 14 amino acids. Germline V gives CDR1 LGHNA, CDR2 YSLEER. V lost 1 base, J lost 3 bases, and 10 bases lay in between. DNA of the CDR3: TGCGCCAGCAGCCAAGGCAGGATGGACTACGAGCAGTACTTC. Amino acid sequence: CASSQGRMDYEQYF.

The rearrangement uses TRBV11-1 and TRBJ2-5; 12 positions match TRBD2. The CDR3 is made up of 16 amino acids. The junction had 3 bases not matched to a gene; V was cut back by 1 base and J by 3 bases. Per germline, CDR1 SGHAT and CDR2 FQDESV (reference sequence). The CDR3 region has the DNA TGTGCCAGCAGCTTAGGGACTAGCGGGATGGAAGAGACCCAGTACTTC. It is translated as CASSLGTSGMEETQYF.

The chain carries TRBV11-2 and TRBJ2-3; D unclear. The V and J ends lost 0 bases and 2 bases respectively, with 12 bases between them. Germline assignment: CDR1 SGHAT and CDR2 FQNNGV. The length of the CDR3 is 16 residues. The CDR3 nucleotides are TGTGCCAGCAGCTTAGATCCCACGAAACCCACAGATACGCAGTATTTT. Translation gives CASSLDPTKPTDTQYF.

This chain uses TRBV6-2 or TRBV6-3 with TRBJ2-1, with 7 bases lining up with TRBD2. CDR1 is MNHEY and CDR2 is SVGEGT in the germline V gene. V lost 6 bases, J lost 9 bases, and 5 bases stayed unmatched. The CDR3 consists of 12 residues. The CDR3 loop is CASRERGGEQFF. The CDR3 nucleotides are TGTGCCAGCAGGGAGCGGGGCGGTGAGCAGTTCTTC.

This clonotype came up a few times. This rearrangement joins TRBV20-1 to TRBJ1-1; the match to TRBD1 covers 7 bases. The CDR3 loop spans 18 amino acids. Germline assignment: CDR1 DFQATT and CDR2 SNEGSKA (reference sequence). V lost 4 bases and J lost 7; bases outside the gene matches: 24. CDR3 nucleotides: TGCAGTGCTACCCCTTCCGGGACAGCTACGTTTTCGATGGGTGAAGCTTTCTTT. This encodes CSATPSGTATFSMGEAFF.

The rearrangement uses TRBV20-1 and TRBJ1-6; D gene uncertain. The germline CDR1 and CDR2 sequences are DFQATT and SNEGSKA (reference sequence). V dropped 2 bases and J dropped 5 bases, with 7 bases sitting between them. The CDR3 runs to 13 residues. The CDR3 region has the DNA TGCAGTGCTAGATCCGAGAATAATTCACCCCTCCACTTT. This codes for CSARSENNSPLHF.

The chain has TRBV4-3 and TRBJ2-7; possibly TRBD1 or TRBD2 for D (5 bases each). The CDR3 is 15 residues long. V was clipped by 0 bases and J by 3 bases, with 12 bases between them. CDR1 is LGHNA and CDR2 is YSLEER in the germline V gene. CDR3 protein: CASSQEGDGYYEQYF. The CDR3 DNA reads as TGCGCCAGCAGCCAAGAAGGGGACGGCTACTACGAGCAGTACTTC.

This sequence joins TRBV9 and TRBJ2-5; 12 bases fit TRBD2. The junction had 14 bases not matched to a gene; V was cut back by 4 bases and J by 7 bases. From germline, CDR1 is SGDLS and CDR2 YYNGEE. The CDR3 contains 17 residues. The CDR3 region is CASSPGLAGTGFGTQYF. Written as DNA, the CDR3 is TGTGCCAGCAGCCCCGGACTAGCGGGAACGGGTTTCGGGACCCAGTACTTC.

The genes are TRBV20-1 and TRBJ2-1; D not resolved. The CDR3 runs 13 residues. The V gene's germline CDR1 is DFQATT and CDR2 SNEGSKA (reference sequence). Trimming removed 4 bases from V and 12 bases from J, with 19 bases in between. CDR3: CSAISEQTLGQFF. The CDR3 DNA sequence: TGCAGTGCTATATCGGAACAGACTCTAGGGCAGTTCTTC.